This T cell receptor beta chain came from a study of blood T cell repertoires in COVID-19. Generated by immunoSEQ multiplex PCR, the TCRdb table keeps only in-frame clones and is missing some. In the table there are 95,000 to 100,000 clones, more than 75% of which are singletons. The V and J ends lost 5 bases and 9 bases respectively, with 20 bases between them. The V gene's germline CDR1 is MNHEY and CDR2 SMNVEV (reference sequence). The CDR3 contains 16 residues. V usage is TRBV27 and J usage is TRBJ1-6; D possibly corresponds to TRBD1 (5 bases). Sequences were obtained from peripheral blood. This TCR derives from a woman aged 25 to 39 with acute or convalescent COVID-19. CDR3 sequence: CASSPRGLLDGSPLHF. The CDR3 DNA reads TGTGCCAGCAGTCCCCGGGGACTTCTAGACGGTTCACCCCTCCACTTT.